These T cell receptor beta chains were read from a single sample in a study of T-cell reconstitution after alpha-beta-depleted transplantation in children. TCRdb ran MiXCR on the PCR reads and lists one entry per CDR3 protein. This table has approximately 300,000 distinct CDR3 sequences, about 7.3% appearing once. The sample in question was peripheral blood, obtained 360 days after TCRalphabeta/CD19-depleted stem cell transplant. These receptor sequences come from a female patient under 10 years old who had a stem cell transplant for Fanconi anemia, so the T cells may come from the graft donor. The CDR3 runs from the conserved cysteine through the conserved F or W. D genes are given only for firm matches. Size values are once, few and many counts, or a class for expanded clones, and some rows have none.

d_call: TRBD1; j_call: TRBJ2-7; v_call: TRBV5-1; clone_size: many; cdr3_nt: TGCGCCAGCCGGGACAGGGACGACGAGCAGTACTTC; cdr3_aa: CASRDRDDEQYF
d_call: NA; j_call: TRBJ1-2; v_call: TRBV5-1; clone_size: NA; cdr3_nt: TGCGCCAGCAGCTTGATCTCAGAAGCCTATGGCTACACCTTC; cdr3_aa: CASSLISEAYGYTF
d_call: NA; j_call: TRBJ2-5; v_call: TRBV5-1; clone_size: few; cdr3_nt: TGCGCCAGCAGCTTGGCCAACGGCGGGGTGGGTGAAGAGACCCAGTACTTC; cdr3_aa: CASSLANGGVGEETQYF
d_call: NA; j_call: TRBJ1-1; v_call: TRBV18; clone_size: NA; cdr3_nt: TGTGCCAGCTCACCACCGGGTGGGACTGAAGCTTTCTTT; cdr3_aa: CASSPPGGTEAFF
d_call: TRBD1; j_call: TRBJ2-3; v_call: TRBV5-1; clone_size: many; cdr3_nt: TGCGCCAGCAGCCGGGGACAGTCCACAGATACGCAGTATTTT; cdr3_aa: CASSRGQSTDTQYF
d_call: NA; j_call: TRBJ2-7; v_call: TRBV29-1; clone_size: many; cdr3_nt: TGCAGCGTACAGACTGGACAGTTTTACGAGCAGTACTTC; cdr3_aa: CSVQTGQFYEQYF
d_call: NA; j_call: TRBJ2-5; v_call: TRBV5-8; clone_size: NA; cdr3_nt: TGTGCCAGCAGCAAACTAACCAGGGTTGGAGAGACCCAGTACTTC; cdr3_aa: CASSKLTRVGETQYF
d_call: NA; j_call: TRBJ1-1; v_call: TRBV4-3; clone_size: many; cdr3_nt: TGCGCCAGCAGCCAAAAACCTTCGAGGGAGACGAACACTGAAGCTTTCTTT; cdr3_aa: CASSQKPSRETNTEAFF
d_call: NA; j_call: TRBJ1-4; v_call: TRBV7-2; clone_size: many; cdr3_nt: TGTGCCAGCAGCTTAACGCGAGGTGGTGAAAAACTGTTTTTT; cdr3_aa: CASSLTRGGEKLFF
d_call: NA; j_call: TRBJ2-3; v_call: TRBV4-3; clone_size: many; cdr3_nt: TGCGCCAGCAGCCAAAAGAGATTCGGGGCCTTCACAGATACGCAGTATTTT; cdr3_aa: CASSQKRFGAFTDTQYF
d_call: NA; j_call: TRBJ2-1; v_call: TRBV28; clone_size: many; cdr3_nt: TGTGCCAGCAGCCCGAACAGCTACCCCGACAATGAGCAGTTCTTC; cdr3_aa: CASSPNSYPDNEQFF
d_call: NA; j_call: TRBJ1-1; v_call: TRBV18; clone_size: NA; cdr3_nt: TGTGCCAGCTCCCAGGATCAGTACACTGAAGCTTTCTTT; cdr3_aa: CASSQDQYTEAFF
d_call: NA; j_call: TRBJ1-5; v_call: TRBV3-1; clone_size: few; cdr3_nt: TGTGCCAGCAGCCAATATCGGGACCAGCCCCAGCATTTT; cdr3_aa: CASSQYRDQPQHF
d_call: NA; j_call: TRBJ2-3; v_call: TRBV12-3/TRBV12-4; clone_size: few; cdr3_nt: TGTGCCAGCAGAAAGTTAGATACGCAGTATTTT; cdr3_aa: CASRKLDTQYF
d_call: TRBD2; j_call: TRBJ2-3; v_call: TRBV20-1; clone_size: NA; cdr3_nt: TGCAGTCTCTGGGGGGGGGACCAACACACAGATACGCAGTATTTT; cdr3_aa: CSLWGGDQHTDTQYF
d_call: TRBD1; j_call: TRBJ1-2; v_call: TRBV13; clone_size: few; cdr3_nt: TGTGCCAGCAGCTTAGGGGGCAGGGGGCGAAGTGACTATGGCTACACCTTC; cdr3_aa: CASSLGGRGRSDYGYTF
d_call: NA; j_call: TRBJ2-1; v_call: TRBV20-1; clone_size: many; cdr3_nt: TGCAGTGCTCCCTTTCCCGGGGGCAACAATGAGCAGTTCTTC; cdr3_aa: CSAPFPGGNNEQFF
d_call: TRBD1; j_call: TRBJ2-6; v_call: TRBV5-1; clone_size: many; cdr3_nt: TGCGCCAGCAGCTGGGGGACAGGTGTTCTCCTCTCTGGGGCCAACGTCCTGACTTTC; cdr3_aa: CASSWGTGVLLSGANVLTF
d_call: TRBD1; j_call: TRBJ2-3; v_call: TRBV29-1; clone_size: many; cdr3_nt: TGCAGCGTTGACAAGGGGGCGACAGATACGCAGTATTTT; cdr3_aa: CSVDKGATDTQYF
d_call: NA; j_call: TRBJ1-2; v_call: TRBV5-4; clone_size: NA; cdr3_nt: TGTGCCAGCAGCTTGCTTGCAGGGATCGATGGCTACACCTTC; cdr3_aa: CASSLLAGIDGYTF
d_call: NA; j_call: TRBJ2-1; v_call: TRBV12-3/TRBV12-4; clone_size: NA; cdr3_nt: TGTACCATCAGTTTAGCCGCAGGATTTGGGTCCTCCAATATCTATGAGCAGTTCTTC; cdr3_aa: CTISLAAGFGSSNIYEQFF
d_call: TRBD1; j_call: TRBJ1-5; v_call: TRBV23-1; clone_size: NA; cdr3_nt: TGCGCCAGCTGGTATCAGGGGGCTCCTAATCAGCCCCAGCATTTT; cdr3_aa: CASWYQGAPNQPQHF
d_call: TRBD1; j_call: TRBJ1-2; v_call: TRBV5-1; clone_size: NA; cdr3_nt: TGCGCCAGCAGCACGGGACAGGGATTAATTGGTGGCTACACCTTC; cdr3_aa: CASSTGQGLIGGYTF
d_call: TRBD2; j_call: TRBJ2-5; v_call: TRBV20-1; clone_size: many; cdr3_nt: TGCAGTGCTAGTTCCGGGGGGGCCGGTGAGACCCAGTACTTC; cdr3_aa: CSASSGGAGETQYF
d_call: TRBD2; j_call: TRBJ2-5; v_call: TRBV6-5; clone_size: many; cdr3_nt: TGTGCCAGCAGTTACTCCGGGACTACCCAAGAGACCCAGTACTTC; cdr3_aa: CASSYSGTTQETQYF
d_call: NA; j_call: TRBJ2-5; v_call: TRBV2; clone_size: many; cdr3_nt: TGTGCCAGCAGTTATCCCGGGGCGCAAGAGACCCAGTACTTC; cdr3_aa: CASSYPGAQETQYF
d_call: TRBD2; j_call: TRBJ2-3; v_call: TRBV7-6; clone_size: NA; cdr3_nt: TGTGCCAGCAGCCTAATAGCGGGGACAAGCACAGATACGCAGTATTTT; cdr3_aa: CASSLIAGTSTDTQYF
d_call: NA; j_call: TRBJ1-5; v_call: TRBV9; clone_size: NA; cdr3_nt: TGTGCCAGCAGCGAACAGGGAGGACAGCCCCAGCATTTT; cdr3_aa: CASSEQGGQPQHF
d_call: TRBD1; j_call: TRBJ1-1; v_call: TRBV11-2; clone_size: NA; cdr3_nt: TGTGCCAGCAGCTACCGGGACAGGGGGCCTGAAGCTTTCTTT; cdr3_aa: CASSYRDRGPEAFF
d_call: TRBD2; j_call: TRBJ2-1; v_call: TRBV20-1; clone_size: many; cdr3_nt: TGCAGTACCTACGGGACTAGCATCTACAATGAGCAGTTCTTC; cdr3_aa: CSTYGTSIYNEQFF
d_call: NA; j_call: TRBJ1-1; v_call: TRBV11-2; clone_size: few; cdr3_nt: TGTGCCAGCAGCGAGAGACAGCGGAACACTGAAGCTTTCTTT; cdr3_aa: CASSERQRNTEAFF
d_call: NA; j_call: TRBJ2-5; v_call: TRBV7-9; clone_size: few; cdr3_nt: TGTGCCAGCAGCTTAGCGACAGGCTACGAAGAGACCCAGTACTTC; cdr3_aa: CASSLATGYEETQYF
d_call: TRBD2; j_call: TRBJ2-6; v_call: TRBV6-5; clone_size: NA; cdr3_nt: TGTGCCAGCAGTTACCCGCAGGGAGGGGATGGGGCCAACGTCCTGACTTTC; cdr3_aa: CASSYPQGGDGANVLTF
d_call: NA; j_call: TRBJ1-5; v_call: TRBV12-3/TRBV12-4; clone_size: many; cdr3_nt: TGTGCCAGCAGTTTTCAGATACCTGGACCGGGTAGCAATCAGCCCCAGCATTTT; cdr3_aa: CASSFQIPGPGSNQPQHF
d_call: TRBD1; j_call: TRBJ1-2; v_call: TRBV12-3/TRBV12-4; clone_size: many; cdr3_nt: TGTGCCAGCAGCTCTCAGAAGGGGGCCGTTGGCTACACCTTC; cdr3_aa: CASSSQKGAVGYTF
d_call: NA; j_call: TRBJ2-2; v_call: TRBV3-1; clone_size: many; cdr3_nt: TGTGCCAGCAGCTGGGAGAGAGGGGTGACCGGGGAGCTGTTTTTT; cdr3_aa: CASSWERGVTGELFF
d_call: NA; j_call: TRBJ1-3; v_call: TRBV20-1; clone_size: few; cdr3_nt: TGCAGTGCTAGAGTAATAGGGAGCCAGATTGGAAACACCATATATTTT; cdr3_aa: CSARVIGSQIGNTIYF
d_call: TRBD1; j_call: TRBJ2-5; v_call: TRBV7-9; clone_size: few; cdr3_nt: TGTGCCAGCAGCCTCGGACAGGTCGGGGAGACCCAGTACTTC; cdr3_aa: CASSLGQVGETQYF
d_call: NA; j_call: TRBJ2-1; v_call: TRBV6-1; clone_size: NA; cdr3_nt: TGTGCCAGCAGTCCCGACCGAAACAATGAGCAGTTCTTC; cdr3_aa: CASSPDRNNEQFF
d_call: TRBD2; j_call: TRBJ2-3; v_call: TRBV3-1; clone_size: NA; cdr3_nt: TGTGCCTGCTGCCAAGTACGGACTAGCGGGCCCGGTGGGGCAGATACGCAGTATTTT; cdr3_aa: CACCQVRTSGPGGADTQYF
d_call: NA; j_call: TRBJ2-5; v_call: TRBV4-3; clone_size: many; cdr3_nt: TGCGCCAGCAGCCGAGGTGGGGGTCGCCAAGAGACCCAGTACTTC; cdr3_aa: CASSRGGGRQETQYF
d_call: TRBD1; j_call: TRBJ1-5; v_call: TRBV4-3; clone_size: few; cdr3_nt: TGCGCCAGCAGCCAAGACTCGACAGGGCTGAGTCAGCCCCAGCATTTT; cdr3_aa: CASSQDSTGLSQPQHF
d_call: NA; j_call: TRBJ1-1; v_call: TRBV6-5; clone_size: few; cdr3_nt: TGTGCCAGCAGTTACGCAGGGGTGGATTTCTTT; cdr3_aa: CASSYAGVDFF
d_call: NA; j_call: TRBJ1-1; v_call: TRBV28; clone_size: many; cdr3_nt: TGTGCCAGCAGTGCTCAAACTGGGAACACTGAAGCTTTCTTT; cdr3_aa: CASSAQTGNTEAFF
d_call: NA; j_call: TRBJ2-7; v_call: TRBV6-5; clone_size: few; cdr3_nt: TGTGCCAGCAGTTACAAGGGGCCCCACCGGGGCGAGCAGTACTTC; cdr3_aa: CASSYKGPHRGEQYF
d_call: NA; j_call: TRBJ2-2; v_call: TRBV25-1; clone_size: many; cdr3_nt: TGTGCCTCCGGGACGAACACCGGGGAGCTGTTTTTT; cdr3_aa: CASGTNTGELFF
d_call: NA; j_call: TRBJ1-5; v_call: TRBV18; clone_size: NA; cdr3_nt: TGTGCCAGCTCACAGGCGTCGGGGGGTTTAAGCAATCAGCCCCAGCATTTT; cdr3_aa: CASSQASGGLSNQPQHF
d_call: NA; j_call: TRBJ1-2; v_call: TRBV3-1; clone_size: NA; cdr3_nt: TGTGCCAGCAGCCAAGATTCGGGGACGAGGGGCTACACCTTC; cdr3_aa: CASSQDSGTRGYTF
d_call: NA; j_call: TRBJ1-4; v_call: TRBV12-3/TRBV12-4; clone_size: NA; cdr3_nt: TGTGCCAGCAGTTTTAATATTCAACAGGGTGGGGAAAAACTGTTTTTT; cdr3_aa: CASSFNIQQGGEKLFF
d_call: NA; j_call: TRBJ2-7; v_call: TRBV15; clone_size: medium-sized; cdr3_nt: TGTGCCACCAGCAGTGGGACATTCTACGAGCAGTACTTC; cdr3_aa: CATSSGTFYEQYF
d_call: NA; j_call: TRBJ2-5; v_call: TRBV7-8; clone_size: few; cdr3_nt: TGTGCCAGCAGCTCCACGCCTCATGGTGAGACCCAGTACTTC; cdr3_aa: CASSSTPHGETQYF
d_call: NA; j_call: TRBJ2-5; v_call: TRBV11-2; clone_size: NA; cdr3_nt: TGTGCCAGCAGCTTAGCTAAAGCGACCCAGTACTTC; cdr3_aa: CASSLAKATQYF
d_call: TRBD1; j_call: TRBJ1-6; v_call: TRBV20-1; clone_size: many; cdr3_nt: TGCAGTGTGAGCACAGGGGAGCAGAATTCACCCCTCCACTTT; cdr3_aa: CSVSTGEQNSPLHF
d_call: TRBD1; j_call: TRBJ1-2; v_call: TRBV20-1; clone_size: few; cdr3_nt: TGCAGTGCTAAAACCTCCGGGACAGGGGTCTACTATGGCTACACCTTC; cdr3_aa: CSAKTSGTGVYYGYTF